This T cell receptor (beta chain) came from a study of OX40 agonist ivuxolimab in advanced cancers. Looking at the study overall: Patients were treated with ivuxolimab, an agonistic anti-OX40 (CD134) antibody. Patients received ivuxolimab, an intravenous treatment, every 2 weeks at 0.01 to 10 mg/kg. Overall study results and limits: More expanded clones were found, on average, in CD8+ than in CD4+ T cells. Which antigen the expanded peripheral T cells recognized is unknown.

In its sample, this clone was seen once. Its antigen is unidentified. TCRdb's table, derived via immunoSEQ multiplex PCR, lists solely in-frame clones and lacks some. The data show 65,000 to 85,000 clones, over 70% seen once. This CDR3 has 16 amino acids. The germline CDR1 and CDR2 sequences are SGHTA and FQGNSA. V was clipped by 1 base and J by 3 bases, with 10 bases between them. The rearrangement joins TRBV7-2 to TRBJ2-6; D possibly corresponds to TRBD2 (6 bases). This TCR derives from an adult with an advanced solid tumor such as melanoma, head and neck, liver or kidney cancer. Here the sequenced sample was CD4+ or CD8+ T cells sorted from blood, taken in a trial of the OX40 agonist ivuxolimab. The CDR3 bases are TGTGCCAGCAGCTTAGACCAGGGAGGTGGGGCCAACGTCCTGACTTTC. Its translation: CASSLDQGGGANVLTF.